These 7 T cell receptor beta chains came from one sample sequenced in a study of cytomegalovirus exposure and HLA in healthy donors. TCRdb's copy holds only in-frame clones and misses some; the assay was immunoSEQ multiplex PCR. Here the sample spans 250,000 to 350,000 clones, around 90% being singletons. The specimen was PBMCs. These receptors came from a man in his thirties or forties in good health and CMV-seronegative.

The chain recombines TRBV6-5 with TRBJ1-1; TRBD1 matches at 12 bases. J was trimmed by 5 bases and V by 2 bases; bases with no gene match: 6. This CDR3 spans 16 amino acids. Per germline, CDR1 MNHEY and CDR2 SVGAGI. The CDR3 reads CASSYPGTGGRTEAFF. CDR3 nucleotides: TGTGCCAGCAGTTACCCCGGGACAGGGGGCCGGACTGAAGCTTTCTTT.

This clone was detected only once. The J gene is TRBJ2-1, the V gene TRBV10-1, with TRBD2 matching 10 bases. The germline gives CDR1 WNHNN, CDR2 SYGVQD (reference sequence). The CDR3 spans 15 residues. The trim removed 4 bases at V and 9 bases at J, leaving 9 bases unmatched. The CDR3 DNA reads as TGCGCCAGCAGTGCTAGCGGGGGTTGGGGCGGTGAGCAGTTCTTC. Translation gives CASSASGGWGGEQFF.

The V gene is TRBV7-8, the J gene TRBJ2-5, with unresolved D. Germline CDR1 reads SGHVS; CDR2 reads FQNEAQ. The CDR3 extends over 14 amino acids. The V and J ends lost 7 bases and 5 bases respectively, with 17 bases between them. CDR3 in amino acids: CASNYPRLIETQYF. In nucleotides, the CDR3 is TGTGCCAGCAACTACCCGAGGTTGATTGAGACCCAGTACTTC. The whole variable domain, filled in from reference TRBV7-8 and TRBJ2-5, reads GAGVSQSPRYKVAKRGQDVALRCDPISGHVSLFWYQQALGQGPEFLTYFQNEAQLDKSGLPSDRFFAERPEGSVSTLKIQRTQQEDSAVYLCASNYPRLIETQYFGPGTRLLVL.

The J gene is TRBJ2-7, the V gene TRBV10-2; perhaps TRBD1 as D (5 bases). The CDR3 totals 12 residues. Germline V gives CDR1 WSHSY, CDR2 SAAADI. Trimming cost V 2 bases and J 7 bases, with 9 bases left between them. The CDR3 loop reads CASSEKGREQYF. The CDR3 region has the DNA TGCGCCAGCAGTGAGAAGGGGCGAGAGCAGTACTTC.

The chain recombines TRBV5-1 with TRBJ1-2; no definite D call. Germline values: CDR1 SGHRS, CDR2 YFSETQ. V shed 5 bases and J shed 6 bases, with 11 bases lying between them. This CDR3 region has 12 residues. CDR3 nucleotide sequence: TGCGCCAGCAGTAACGATCTAAATGGCTACACCTTC. Translation gives CASSNDLNGYTF.

The chain is built from TRBV18 and TRBJ2-3, with D unclear. V was trimmed by 3 bases and J by 3 bases, leaving 10 bases between them. Germline CDR1 is KGHSH and CDR2 is LQKENI. The CDR3 sequence is 14 residues long. The CDR3 region is CASSPGLTTDTQYF. The CDR3 DNA reads as TGTGCCAGCTCACCGGGCCTAACGACAGATACGCAGTATTTT.

The V call is TRBV5-6, the J call TRBJ2-6; D is ambiguous. V was trimmed by 4 bases and J by 7 bases, leaving 6 bases between them. The CDR3 has 12 amino acids. Germline loops: CDR1 SGHDT, CDR2 YYEEEE. CDR3 sequence reads: CASSLRANVLTF. The CDR3 region has the DNA TGTGCCAGCAGCCTACGAGCCAACGTCCTGACTTTC.